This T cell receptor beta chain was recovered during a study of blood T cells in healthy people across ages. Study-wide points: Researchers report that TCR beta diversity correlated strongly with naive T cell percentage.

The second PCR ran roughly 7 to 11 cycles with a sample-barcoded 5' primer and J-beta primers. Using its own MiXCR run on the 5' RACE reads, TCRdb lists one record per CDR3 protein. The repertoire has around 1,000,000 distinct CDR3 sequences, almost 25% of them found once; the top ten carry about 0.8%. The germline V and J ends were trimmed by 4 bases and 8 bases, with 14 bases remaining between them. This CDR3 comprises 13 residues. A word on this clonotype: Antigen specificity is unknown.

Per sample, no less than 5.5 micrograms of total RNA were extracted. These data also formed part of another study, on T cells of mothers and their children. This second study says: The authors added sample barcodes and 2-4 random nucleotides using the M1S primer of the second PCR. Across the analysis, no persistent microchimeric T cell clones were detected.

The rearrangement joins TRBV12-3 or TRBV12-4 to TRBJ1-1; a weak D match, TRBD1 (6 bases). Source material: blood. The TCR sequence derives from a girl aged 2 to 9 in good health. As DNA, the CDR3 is TGTGCCAGCAGTTGGGGTTCAGGGGCGGAAGCTTTCTTT. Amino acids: CASSWGSGAEAFF.